What follows is one T cell receptor beta chain and its context. This clone appeared a single time. No cognate antigen has been identified for it. No clone much larger than this one lies a single base away; base qualities are absent. TCRbeta CDR3 regions were amplified from genomic DNA using the immunoSEQ Assay, a bias-controlled multiplex PCR. As for the authors' bioinformatics: The number of nucleated cells in each sample was estimated by amplification of reference gene primers within the assay. To quantify the absolute abundance of each unique TCRbeta CDR3 rearrangement, sequence reads were collapsed and filtered. Productive Simpson clonality was computed per sample as the square root of Simpson's diversity index over productive rearrangements. In TCRdb, the immuneACCESS table is reduced to in-frame sequences with V and J assigned. These tables do not hold every clone; where another copy was compared, an unresolved V gene accounts for under half, and the others remain unexplained. V and J calls and clone size follow that table, whereas D and trimming were derived from the DNA. A total of about 88,000 clones appear in this sample, more than 75% of them only once. Around a quarter of the sample belongs to the ten largest clones.

Whole blood was collected in K2EDTA tubes by collaborating institutions according to the institutions' own protocols. For TCRbeta analysis, collaborator samples were shipped as frozen whole blood, as isolated PBMCs, or as DNA extracted from either sample type. This record belongs to a study of blood T cell repertoires in COVID-19 (dated by TCRdb to the early 2020s). For the study in its entirety: Collaborator samples came from the United States, Italy and Spain and covered acute and convalescent phases of COVID-19. The material from the prospective study consisted of cDNA or gDNA derived from T cells, B-cell-depleted T cells, or PBMCs. The repertoires were released in a freely available public database meant as a resource for research on the immune response to SARS-CoV-2. Subjects who had been exposed to COVID-19, were actively infected with it, or had recovered from it provided the deeply sampled blood TCRbeta repertoires that made up the dataset. Samples came from the ongoing ImmuneRACE study (first 160 participants) plus 1,254 subjects from 6 global collaborators. Sample metadata almost always included a de-identified subject ID, COVID-19 status, age in years and sex. Where available, HLA class I and class II types were obtained from metadata supplied by the sample provider rather than from assay-based typing.

The germline ends are 14 bases apart after V is trimmed by 6 bases and J by 12 bases. Via the germline V gene, CDR1 is MNHEY and CDR2 SVGEGT. Spanning cysteine to phenylalanine, the CDR3 consists of 11 amino acids. Only the CDR3 part of the read is kept: 33 bases, read in frame from the first base. Here is what the overall study found, with its caveats: Clinical and demographic metadata were provided uncurated, with the amount varying by source and participant.

The sample taken for sequencing was peripheral blood. This receptor was obtained from a human donor in a cohort sampled during active COVID-19. The chain is encoded by TRBV6-2 or TRBV6-3 joined to TRBJ2-5; the D gene cannot be named for sure. The nucleotides read TGTGCCAGCAGCCCCAACTTGGTTAAGTACTTC. It encodes CASSPNLVKYF.